This T cell receptor beta chain was observed in a study of monozygotic twins with inflammatory bowel disease (dated by TCRdb to about 2019). General notes on the study: The full study comprised some 30 monozygotic twin pairs: nine German pairs (four IBD-concordant, five IBD-discordant) and 19 IBD-discordant Danish pairs. The search for disease-associated traits relied mainly on comparing, within discordant pairs, IBD patients with their genetically identical healthy co-twins. Each individual had, on average, about 151 000 unique TCRalpha sequences and 181 000 unique TCRbeta sequences available for analysis.

Including cysteine and phenylalanine, the CDR3 has 13 amino acids. This entry has no DNA. The germline V gene (reference sequence) provides CDR1 SGHNT and CDR2 YYREEE. Library prep was done by 5' RACE. The input for every TCR library was roughly 3,200 ng of total RNA. For each sample, cDNA synthesis was carried out in eight separate reactions using SMARTScribe reverse transcriptase. During cDNA synthesis, template switching was used to introduce unique molecular identifiers that contained a 6-nucleotide sample barcode. Two nested PCRs of around 15 and 10 cycles amplified the TCRalpha and TCRbeta cDNA, and bead purification followed each PCR. Before amplification, the cDNA was treated with uracil DNA-glycosylase and purified using the QIAquick PCR purification kit. The second PCR was the step at which Illumina TruSeq-compatible adapters and sample-specific barcodes were added. TapeStation and Qubit were used to check library quality and concentration, and 4 to 6.5 ng of each library went into the pool. Pooled libraries were sequenced on an Illumina HiSeq2500 single-index Rapid Run with 2 x 100 bp reads and custom sequencing primers. The authors processed their data as follows. UMI-based consensus assembly with MiGEC version 1.2.6 was used to correct PCR and sequencing errors. V(D)J alignment, clonotype assembly and CDR3 extraction were performed with MiXCR version 2.1.1. Gene usage, clonotype sharing and MAIT/NKT TCR abundance were normalised by analysing the top 1000, 10 000 and 20 000 clonotypes per sample. Diversity was computed as the inverse Simpson index with the vegan R package after downsampling to 27 000 UMIs. Paired Mann-Whitney U tests were applied to discordant twin pairs, with Benjamini-Hochberg correction for multiple testing. Through TCRdb reprocessing, the reads give one entry per CDR3 protein sequence; DNA is omitted. None of the V and J calls come from the authors' own analysis; TCRdb made them. The table for this sample records 300,000 to 450,000 distinct CDR3 sequences. The top ten constitute approximately 2.8% of the sample.

From each donor, an approximately 2.5 ml peripheral blood sample was collected into PAXgene tubes and stored at -80 degrees C. Without T cell sorting, total RNA was isolated from whole blood using the PAXgene blood miRNA kit on an automated QIAcube. Peripheral blood from monozygotic twin pairs, either concordant or discordant for inflammatory bowel disease, underwent deep TCRalpha and TCRbeta repertoire profiling that used unique molecular barcoding. Smoking habits were recorded for all twin pairs, with individuals classified as current, former or never smokers. On this clonotype itself: Which antigen it targets is not known.

Here is what the overall study found, with its caveats: Compared with healthy twins, IBD patients had fewer clonotypes in common with other individuals, a difference most pronounced in patients showing signs of disease activity. The results gave no support for a single strong signal or clonotype linked to IBD. Different T cell subtypes could not be distinguished in the analysis. No difference in repertoire similarity was observed between concordant and discordant twins, possibly owing to limited statistical power. Because patients were on differing immunosuppressive treatments, the repertoires may have picked up extra background noise and inter-individual variability. TCRbeta repertoire diversity, by inverse Simpson index, was decreased in IBD patients compared with their healthy co-twins.

The sequence joins TRBV5-4 to TRBJ1-2. The clonotype originates from a human donor with ulcerative colitis or Crohn's disease, or a healthy co-twin of an affected twin (not recorded which). The sample consisted of blood. The CDR3 has the sequence CASTRAAIDGYTF.